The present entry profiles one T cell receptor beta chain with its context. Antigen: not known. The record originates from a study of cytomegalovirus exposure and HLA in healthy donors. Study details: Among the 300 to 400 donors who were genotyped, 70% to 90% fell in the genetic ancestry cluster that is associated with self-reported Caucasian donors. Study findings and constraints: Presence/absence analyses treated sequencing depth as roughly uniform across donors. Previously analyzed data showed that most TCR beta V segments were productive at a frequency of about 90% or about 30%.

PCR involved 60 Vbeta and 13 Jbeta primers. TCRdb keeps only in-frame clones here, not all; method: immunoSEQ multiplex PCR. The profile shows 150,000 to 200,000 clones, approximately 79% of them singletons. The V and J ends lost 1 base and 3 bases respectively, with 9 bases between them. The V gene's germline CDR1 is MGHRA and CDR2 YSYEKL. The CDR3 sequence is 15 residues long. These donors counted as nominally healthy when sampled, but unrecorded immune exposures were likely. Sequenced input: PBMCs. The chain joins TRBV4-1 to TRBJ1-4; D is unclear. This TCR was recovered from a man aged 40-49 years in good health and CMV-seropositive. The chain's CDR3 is CASSQVGRSNEKLFF. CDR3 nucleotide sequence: TGCGCCAGCAGCCAAGTCGGGAGGTCTAATGAAAAACTGTTTTTT.